This T cell receptor beta chain was captured by sequencing in a study of blood T cell repertoires in COVID-19. Sequencing was performed with immunoSEQ multiplex PCR; in TCRdb, only in-frame clones are kept and a portion is missing. The table lists about 60,000 clones, roughly 76% of them singletons. The length of the CDR3 is 14 residues. The V and J ends lost 0 bases and 6 bases respectively, with 7 bases between them. Germline V gene sequence: CDR1 SGHRS, CDR2 YFSETQ. This TCR was recovered from a man in his forties or fifties with active or convalescent COVID-19. V and J are TRBV5-1 and TRBJ1-6; D remains unclear. Sequenced: peripheral blood. The CDR3 here is CASSLGSANSPLHF. CDR3 nucleotide sequence: TGCGCCAGCAGCTTGGGAAGCGCTAATTCACCCCTCCACTTT.